One and the same sample provided the 25 T cell receptor beta chains below, sequenced in a study of blood T cell repertoires in COVID-19. The protocol was immunoSEQ multiplex PCR, while the TCRdb copy is restricted to in-frame clones and leaves out a portion. This table has 80,000 to 100,000 clones, approximately 91% appearing once. The source material was peripheral blood. These receptors all stem from a human donor with active COVID-19. The donor label of this sample is uncertain.

This chain uses TRBV5-1 with TRBJ1-4, with a possible D match to TRBD1 (5 bases). Trimming removed 0 bases from V and 3 bases from J, with 9 bases in between. Germline CDR1 is SGHRS and CDR2 is YFSETQ. CDR3 size: 15 residues. CDR3 sequence: CASSLEAGSNEKLFF. As DNA, the CDR3 is TGCGCCAGCAGCTTGGAGGCAGGGTCTAATGAAAAACTGTTTTTT.

The chain couples TRBV5-1 to TRBJ2-3; 7 nucleotides align to TRBD1. Looked up from germline, CDR1 is SGHRS and CDR2 is YFSETQ. J gave up 4 bases and V 1 base, and 9 bases lay outside the gene matches. The CDR3 has 16 amino acids. CDR3 amino acids: CASSLTGTEGADTQYF. In DNA, the CDR3 is TGCGCCAGCAGCTTGACCGGGACAGAGGGGGCAGATACGCAGTATTTT.

The J gene is TRBJ2-5, the V gene TRBV7-8, with TRBD1 matching over 7 bases. V was clipped by 6 bases and J by 2 bases; unmatched bases: 3. Germline CDR1 and CDR2: SGHVS and FQNEAQ. The CDR3 contains 13 residues. The CDR3 region is CASSWGQQETQYF. Written as DNA, the CDR3 is TGTGCCAGCAGTTGGGGACAGCAAGAGACCCAGTACTTC.

J is TRBJ1-4 and V is TRBV12-3 or TRBV12-4; D is ambiguous. The ends were cut back, 5 bases at V and 7 bases at J, with 8 bases in the middle. This CDR3 has 12 residues. Written as DNA, the CDR3 is TGTGCCAGCAGTCCCCGCGGTGAAAAACTGTTTTTT. Translating gives CASSPRGEKLFF.

J is TRBJ2-7 and V is TRBV7-2; the match to TRBD1 covers 8 bases. Germline V gives CDR1 SGHTA, CDR2 FQGNSA. The CDR3 is made up of 15 amino acids. The trim removed 8 bases at V and 0 bases at J, leaving 9 bases unmatched. The DNA for the CDR3 is TGTGCCAGCTCCCTTGGGACAGGCCGCTCCTACGAGCAGTACTTC. It codes for CASSLGTGRSYEQYF.

The rearrangement uses TRBV7-2 and TRBJ1-1; 11 positions agree with TRBD1. CDR1 and CDR2 from the germline V gene are SGHTA and FQGNSA. This CDR3 has 16 residues. Germline trimming cut 4 bases from V and 0 bases from J; bases unmatched to any gene: 4. CDR3 sequence reads: CASSSRTGGLNTEAFF. As DNA, the CDR3 is TGTGCCAGCAGCTCTAGGACAGGGGGCTTGAACACTGAAGCTTTCTTT.

The rearrangement uses TRBV9 and TRBJ2-1; a weak D match, TRBD2 (7 bases). Trimming left V 0 bases short and J 5 bases short, with 12 bases between. This CDR3 contains 15 residues. Germline V gene sequence: CDR1 SGDLS, CDR2 YYNGEE. The CDR3 reads CASSVEREGDNEQFF. CDR3 coding DNA: TGTGCCAGCAGCGTAGAGAGGGAGGGGGACAATGAGCAGTTCTTC.

V usage is TRBV28 and J usage is TRBJ1-2; 7 bases are a match to TRBD1. CDR1 MDHEN and CDR2 SYDVKM come from the germline V gene. This CDR3 contains 16 residues. The J segment lost 3 bases and the V segment lost 3 bases, leaving 10 bases of the junction unmatched. CDR3 DNA: TGTGCCAGCAGTTTGGGGGGACAGAGTTTTCACTATGGCTACACCTTC. It translates to CASSLGGQSFHYGYTF.

The V call is TRBV7-2, the J call TRBJ1-4; no definite D call. V was shortened by 2 bases and J by 6 bases, with 10 bases between the two germline ends. The germline gives CDR1 SGHTA, CDR2 FQGNSA. The CDR3 is 14 amino acids. The CDR3 protein is CASSLFLADEKLFF. CDR3 DNA: TGTGCCAGCAGCTTATTCCTGGCGGATGAAAAACTGTTTTTT. Full variable domain (missing parts from reference TRBV7-2 and TRBJ1-4): GAGVSQSPSNKVTEKGKDVELRCDPISGHTALYWYRQSLGQGLEFLIYFQGNSAPDKSGLPSDRFSAERTGGSVSTLTIQRTQQEDSAVYLCASSLFLADEKLFFGSGTQLSVL.

The chain employs TRBV9 and TRBJ2-2; D may be TRBD2 (6 bases). The CDR3 has 15 amino acids. Germline CDR1 and CDR2: SGDLS and YYNGEE. Trimming shortened V by 4 bases and J by 7 bases, and 17 bases separated the two germline ends. The CDR3 bases are TGTGCCAGCAGCATCAGCGGGTCGCTGGGCGGGGAGCTGTTTTTT. This gives the protein CASSISGSLGGELFF.

The chain is built from TRBV10-2 and TRBJ2-4, with a possible D match to TRBD2 (7 bases). The germline gives CDR1 WSHSY, CDR2 SAAADI. V shed 4 bases and J shed 0 bases, with 10 bases lying between them. The CDR3 contains 15 residues. The CDR3 is CASSARGGAKNIQYF. The CDR3 nucleotides read TGCGCCAGCAGTGCGAGGGGGGGAGCCAAAAACATTCAGTACTTC.

The chain links TRBV3-1 (or the pseudogene TRBV3-2) to TRBJ2-5; 8 bases align to TRBD2. Germline values: CDR1 LGHDT, CDR2 YNNKEL (reference sequence). CDR3 length: 14 residues. The V and J ends lost 0 bases and 5 bases, in that order; junction bases with no gene match: 2. The CDR3 DNA is TGTGCCAGCAGCCAAGAACGCGGGAGGGAGACCCAGTACTTC. It yields the protein CASSQERGRETQYF.

The genes are TRBV7-2 and TRBJ1-5; possibly TRBD1 for D (6 bases). The length of the CDR3 is 14 residues. The V end lost 4 bases, the J end lost 3 bases, and 10 bases lay between the germline ends. The germline V gene encodes CDR1 SGHTA and CDR2 FQGNSA. The CDR3 region is CASSSGQPNQPQHF. Written as DNA, the CDR3 is TGTGCCAGCAGCTCTGGACAGCCCAATCAGCCCCAGCATTTT. Using reference TRBV7-2 and TRBJ1-5 for the parts outside the CDR3, the full variable domain is GAGVSQSPSNKVTEKGKDVELRCDPISGHTALYWYRQSLGQGLEFLIYFQGNSAPDKSGLPSDRFSAERTGGSVSTLTIQRTQQEDSAVYLCASSSGQPNQPQHFGDGTRLSIL.

The chain employs TRBV28 and TRBJ1-5, with 9 bases lining up with TRBD1. J was trimmed by 4 bases and V by 5 bases; bases with no gene match: 6. The germline V gene encodes CDR1 MDHEN and CDR2 SYDVKM. This CDR3 is 15 amino acids long. In DNA, the CDR3 is TGTGCCAGCAGTCTGGGACAGGGATGGAATCAGCCCCAGCATTTT. Translation: CASSLGQGWNQPQHF. Complete variable domain (other parts from reference TRBV28 and TRBJ1-5): DVKVTQSSRYLVKRTGEKVFLECVQDMDHENMFWYRQDPGLGLRLIYFSYDVKMKEKGDIPEGYSVSREKKERFSLILESASTNQTSMYLCASSLGQGWNQPQHFGDGTRLSIL.

To note about this clone: The junction does not match germline at one end; this may be a read error. The rearrangement joins TRBV2 to TRBJ2-3; 8 positions match TRBD1. The V gene's germline CDR1 is SNHLY and CDR2 FYNNEI. CDR3 length equals 13 residues. The CDR3 here is CASRDRGSDTQYF. In nucleotides, the CDR3 is TGTGCCAGCCGTGACAGGGGTTCGGATACGCAGTATTTT.

The V call is TRBV5-1, the J call TRBJ2-3; 8 bases fit TRBD1. Trimming at V came to 7 bases and at J to 4 bases, leaving 14 bases not matched to a gene. This CDR3 comprises 16 residues. Germline V gene data show CDR1 as SGHRS and CDR2 as YFSETQ. The CDR3 nucleotides read TGCGCCAGCGACCGTTACCGGGACAGGATACCAGATACGCAGTATTTT. Translating gives CASDRYRDRIPDTQYF.

V is TRBV27 and J is TRBJ1-5, with 9 bases lining up with TRBD1. This CDR3 comprises 17 residues. The V gene end was trimmed by 5 bases and the J gene end by 0 bases; junction bases not matched to a gene: 8. CDR1 MNHEY and CDR2 SMNVEV come from the germline V gene (reference sequence). The CDR3 spells CASSPEGDRDSNQPQHF. The CDR3, as DNA: TGTGCCAGCAGTCCCGAGGGGGACAGGGATAGCAATCAGCCCCAGCATTTT.

This clone showed up many times. The J gene is TRBJ2-5, the V gene TRBV6-5, with unresolved D. The CDR3 is 13 residues long. Trimming took 0 bases from V and 5 from J, leaving 7 bases between them. Germline CDR1 MNHEY, CDR2 SVGAGI. In DNA form, the CDR3 reads TGTGCCAGCAGTTACTCGAGCAGGGAGACCCAGTACTTC. Its protein product is CASSYSSRETQYF.

This chain links TRBV9 with TRBJ1-2; D remains unclear. CDR3 size: 12 residues. V was shortened by 9 bases and J by 8 bases, with 17 bases between the two germline ends. Germline-derived CDR1 and CDR2 are SGDLS and YYNGEE. The CDR3: CATDLEKRGYTF. The CDR3 coding sequence is TGTGCCACCGACCTGGAGAAGAGGGGCTACACCTTC.

The gene calls are TRBV5-1 and TRBJ2-3; TRBD2 is a possible D gene (5 bases). The CDR3 covers 14 residues. Deletions cut 1 base from V and 2 bases from J, with 8 bases between. The V gene's germline CDR1 is SGHRS and CDR2 YFSETQ. CDR3 sequence (DNA): TGCGCCAGCAGCTTGTCTAGCCCCACAGATACGCAGTATTTT. Translating gives CASSLSSPTDTQYF.

V usage is TRBV19 and J usage is TRBJ1-5; 7 bases align to TRBD1. Germline lookup yields CDR1 LNHDA and CDR2 SQIVND (reference sequence). This CDR3 spans 17 amino acids. V lost 9 bases, J lost 3 bases, and 17 bases stayed unmatched. The CDR3: CASQLTQLGQLNQPQHF. DNA for the CDR3: TGTGCCAGCCAACTCACCCAGCTGGGACAGCTCAATCAGCCCCAGCATTTT.

The chain is built from TRBV7-9 and TRBJ2-1, with a possible D match to TRBD1 (6 bases). The V and J ends lost 5 bases and 3 bases respectively, with 20 bases between them. In germline, CDR1 is SEHNR, CDR2 FQNEAQ (reference sequence). The CDR3 loop spans 17 amino acids. CDR3 residues: CASSPKYRVGVYNEQFF. The CDR3 DNA reads as TGTGCCAGCAGCCCGAAATACAGGGTGGGGGTCTACAATGAGCAGTTCTTC.

V gene TRBV10-3 combines with J gene TRBJ2-3, with a weak D call TRBD2 (6 bases). This CDR3 spans 13 amino acids. The ends were cut back, 6 bases at V and 1 base at J, with 8 bases in the middle. Germline-derived CDR1 and CDR2 are ENHRY and SYGVKD. The DNA of the CDR3 is TGTGCCATCAGGGGGGGTGGCACAGATACGCAGTATTTT. Its translation: CAIRGGGTDTQYF.

J is TRBJ1-6 and V is TRBV10-1; D ambiguous. Trimming pared 5 bases from V and 7 bases from J, leaving 12 bases between. The CDR3 covers 14 residues. Germline V gene lookup returns CDR1 WNHNN and CDR2 SYGVQD (reference sequence). CDR3 loop: CASSTSGNNSPLHF. The CDR3 nucleotides are TGCGCCAGCAGTACAAGCGGGAACAATTCACCCCTCCACTTT.

Only one count was recorded for this clone. The J gene is TRBJ2-5, the V gene TRBV11-2; TRBD1 agrees at 9 bases. The CDR3 contains 16 residues. V shed 3 bases, J shed 4 bases, and the junction held 9 bases outside the gene matches. The germline V gene encodes CDR1 SGHAT and CDR2 FQNNGV. CDR3 coding DNA: TGTGCCAGCAGCTTGCCCACAGGGGGCTGGGGAGAGACCCAGTACTTC. This codes for CASSLPTGGWGETQYF. The full variable domain, with the rest looked up from reference TRBV11-2 and TRBJ2-5, is EAGVAQSPRYKIIEKRQSVAFWCNPISGHATLYWYQQILGQGPKLLIQFQNNGVVDDSQLPKDRFSAERLKGVDSTLKIQPAKLEDSAVYLCASSLPTGGWGETQYFGPGTRLLVL.